A selection of T cell receptor beta chains follows, all from one sample in a study of long-term antiretroviral therapy in people with HIV. The table came from immunoSEQ multiplex PCR; TCRdb's copy has only in-frame clones and leaves some out. The sample holds approximately 12,000 clones, 82% seen once. This material consisted of unsorted PBMCs, taken nearly 8.5 years after starting antiretroviral therapy. Receptor source: a middle-aged man with HIV. Each CDR3 is given with its conserved first and last residue. The order of the fields is J gene, V gene, CDR3 length, clone size, D gene, CDR3 protein, CDR3 DNA. D genes are given only for firm matches. Size values are once, few and many counts, or a class for expanded clones, and some rows have none.

TRBJ2-6 TRBV30 15 - - CAWTQFVSGANVLTF TGTGCCTGGACGCAGTTTGTCTCTGGGGCCAACGTCCTGACTTTC
TRBJ1-1 TRBV6-5 14 few - CASSYGGGNTEAFF TGTGCCAGCAGTTACGGGGGAGGGAACACTGAAGCTTTCTTT
TRBJ1-1 TRBV5-1 16 - - CASSFTGLLEGGEAFF TGCGCCAGCAGCTTTACAGGTTTGCTTGAAGGTGGTGAAGCTTTCTTT
TRBJ2-7 TRBV5-4 17 few - CASSLDRYLDSANEQYF TGTGCCAGCAGCTTGGATCGATACTTAGACAGCGCAAATGAGCAGTACTTC
TRBJ2-1 TRBV6-1 14 - - CASTTESSYNEQFF TGTGCCAGCACAACGGAGAGCTCCTACAATGAGCAGTTCTTC
TRBJ1-1 TRBV7-3 13 - - CASGREVGTEAFF TGTGCCAGCGGGCGGGAAGTGGGAACTGAAGCTTTCTTT
TRBJ1-1 TRBV5-5 16 - - CASSSNIAGRSTEAFF TGTGCCAGCAGCTCGAATATAGCAGGGAGATCGACTGAAGCTTTCTTT
TRBJ2-2 TRBV6-6 13 - TRBD1 CAGGTGDTGELFF TGTGCCGGAGGCACAGGGGACACCGGGGAGCTGTTTTTT
TRBJ2-7 TRBV27 13 few - CASSFGRYYEQYF TGTGCCAGCAGTTTCGGACGGTACTACGAGCAGTACTTC
TRBJ1-2 TRBV6-1 14 - TRBD1 CASTPGQGSYGYTF TGTGCCAGCACCCCGGGACAGGGATCCTATGGCTACACCTTC
TRBJ1-4 TRBV27 11 - - CASSPGKGLFF TGTGCCAGCAGCCCCGGGAAGGGTCTGTTTTTT
TRBJ2-5 TRBV7-6 17 - - CASSLGLTQAPKETQYF TGTGCCAGCAGCTTAGGTTTGACTCAGGCCCCTAAAGAGACCCAGTACTTC
TRBJ2-7 TRBV2 15 - - CASSESLAFNYEQYF TGTGCCAGCAGTGAATCTTTGGCATTTAACTACGAGCAGTACTTC
TRBJ2-7 TRBV5-4 14 - - CASSLGGENYEQYF TGTGCCAGCAGCTTGGGGGGGGAGAACTACGAGCAGTACTTC
TRBJ2-5 TRBV9 13 - - CASSINDELTKYF TGTGCCAGCAGCATCAACGATGAACTTACCAAGTACTTC
TRBJ1-5 TRBV6-1 16 few TRBD1 CASSEGYRGFNQPQHF TGTGCCAGCAGTGAAGGATACAGGGGGTTCAATCAGCCCCAGCATTTT
TRBJ1-2 TRBV7-9 17 - TRBD1 CASSSITRDRGPNGYTF TGTGCCAGCAGCTCAATTACCCGGGACAGGGGGCCGAATGGCTACACCTTC
TRBJ1-1 TRBV30 14 - TRBD1 CAWSVTGGDTEAFF TGTGCCTGGAGTGTGACAGGGGGGGACACTGAAGCTTTCTTT
TRBJ2-3 TRBV5-1 19 - TRBD2 CASSLRASGGASSTDTQYF TGCGCCAGCAGCTTGCGGGCTAGCGGGGGGGCCTCTAGCACAGATACGCAGTATTTT
TRBJ1-2 TRBV9 16 - - CASSVGRGPTNYGYTF TGTGCCAGCAGCGTGGGCAGGGGTCCAACTAACTATGGCTACACCTTC
TRBJ1-2 TRBV4-1 14 - TRBD1 CASSLTTGGHGYTF TGCGCCAGCAGCTTAACTACAGGGGGTCATGGCTACACCTTC
TRBJ1-1 TRBV5-1 15 - - CASSLTAEMNTEAFF TGCGCCAGCAGCTTGACGGCAGAGATGAACACTGAAGCTTTCTTT
TRBJ2-7 TRBV6-1 16 few TRBD2 CASSEAEAGGPYEQYF TGTGCCAGCAGTGAAGCGGAAGCGGGGGGGCCTTACGAGCAGTACTTC
TRBJ2-1 TRBV11-1 15 - - CASSLTWTGYNEQFF TGTGCCAGCAGCCTAACCTGGACTGGCTACAATGAGCAGTTCTTC
TRBJ1-2 TRBV13 16 few TRBD1 CASSLEGGTDEWGYTF TGTGCCAGCAGCTTAGAGGGCGGGACAGATGAGTGGGGCTACACCTTC
TRBJ1-2 TRBV30 15 - - CAWTLGGTGKHGYTF TGTGCCTGGACCCTGGGGGGAACAGGGAAACATGGCTACACCTTC
TRBJ2-2 TRBV6-1 14 - - CAGRVGRYTGELFF TGTGCCGGCCGGGTGGGCCGTTACACCGGGGAGCTGTTTTTT
TRBJ2-7 TRBV7-9 14 - - CASSQDSFRYEQYF TGTGCCAGCAGCCAGGACAGTTTTCGCTACGAGCAGTACTTC
TRBJ1-1 TRBV4-1 15 - TRBD1 CASSRQGGMNTEAFF TGCGCCAGCAGCCGACAGGGGGGTATGAACACTGAAGCTTTCTTT
TRBJ1-5 TRBV2 15 - - CASSETRDWNQPQHF TGTGCCAGCAGTGAAACTAGGGACTGGAATCAGCCCCAGCATTTT
TRBJ1-1 TRBV5-6 14 - - CASSLGRKNTEAFF TGTGCCAGCAGCTTGGGACGGAAGAACACTGAAGCTTTCTTT
TRBJ2-6 TRBV9 15 few - CASSDRDSGANVLTF TGTGCCAGCAGCGACAGAGACTCTGGGGCCAACGTCCTGACTTTC
TRBJ2-3 TRBV11-3 14 - TRBD2 CASSLLAGADTQYF TGTGCCAGCAGCTTACTAGCGGGGGCAGATACGCAGTATTTT
TRBJ1-1 TRBV6-5 10 - - CASWAGEAFF TGTGCCAGCTGGGCGGGGGAAGCTTTCTTT
TRBJ1-1 TRBV27 15 - TRBD1 CASSLQGALNTEAFF TGTGCCAGCAGTTTACAGGGGGCGCTGAACACTGAAGCTTTCTTT
TRBJ1-1 TRBV6-5 15 - - CASSYSTIGNTEAFF TGTGCCAGCAGTTACTCAACCATCGGGAACACTGAAGCTTTCTTT
TRBJ1-1 TRBV6-5 15 - TRBD1 CASSYSGTGGTEAFF TGTGCCAGCAGTTACTCGGGGACAGGCGGCACTGAAGCTTTCTTT
TRBJ2-2 TRBV7-9 16 - TRBD1 CASSLWGQGEIGELFF TGTGCCAGCAGCTTATGGGGACAGGGAGAAATCGGGGAGCTGTTTTTT
TRBJ1-1 TRBV19 13 - - CASSIGTNTEAFF TGTGCCAGTAGTATAGGCACGAACACTGAAGCTTTCTTT
TRBJ2-7 TRBV9 13 - - CASSVDWNYEQYF TGTGCCAGCAGCGTAGACTGGAACTACGAGCAGTACTTC
TRBJ2-3 TRBV5-1 15 - - CASSLSETGTDTQYF TGCGCCAGCAGCTTGTCTGAGACTGGCACAGATACGCAGTATTTT
TRBJ2-7 TRBV11-1 15 - TRBD1 CASSLDRYSSYEQYF TGTGCCAGCAGCTTGGACAGGTATAGCTCCTACGAGCAGTACTTC
TRBJ2-1 TRBV10-3 13 - TRBD2 CAILPSGYNEQFF TGTGCCATTCTGCCTAGCGGCTACAATGAGCAGTTCTTC
TRBJ1-1 TRBV7-9 12 - - CASSFRPTEAFF TGTGCCAGCAGCTTCAGGCCCACTGAAGCTTTCTTT
TRBJ2-7 TRBV5-1 16 - - CASSPLAVPSSYEQYF TGCGCCAGCAGCCCTTTGGCAGTCCCGAGCTCCTACGAGCAGTACTTC
TRBJ1-5 TRBV7-8 16 few TRBD1 CASSPQTGWKGQPQHF TGTGCCAGCAGCCCTCAGACAGGGTGGAAGGGTCAGCCCCAGCATTTT
TRBJ2-7 TRBV9 13 - TRBD1 CASSGQGAREQYF TGTGCCAGCAGCGGTCAGGGGGCGCGGGAGCAGTACTTC
TRBJ1-1 TRBV10-3 18 once TRBD1 CAISESGATGGPNTEAFF TGTGCCATCAGTGAGTCGGGAGCGACAGGGGGGCCGAACACTGAAGCTTTCTTT
TRBJ2-1 TRBV7-6 11 - - CASSLVSEQFF TGTGCCAGCAGCTTAGTAAGCGAGCAGTTCTTC